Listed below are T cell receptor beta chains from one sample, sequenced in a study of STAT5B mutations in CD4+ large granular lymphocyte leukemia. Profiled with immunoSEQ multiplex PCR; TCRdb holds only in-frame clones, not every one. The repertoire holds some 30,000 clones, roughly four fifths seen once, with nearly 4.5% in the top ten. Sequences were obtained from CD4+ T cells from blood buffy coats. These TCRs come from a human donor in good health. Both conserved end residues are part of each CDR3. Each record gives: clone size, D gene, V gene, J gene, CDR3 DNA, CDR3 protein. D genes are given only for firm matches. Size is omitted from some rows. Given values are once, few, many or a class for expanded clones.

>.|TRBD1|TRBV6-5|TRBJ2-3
TGTGCCAGCACTAAGACAGGGGCTAGCACAGATACGCAGTATTTT
CASTKTGASTDTQYF
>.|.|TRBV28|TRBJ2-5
TGTGCCAGCAGTTCCCCACAGGGGACTCCCGGGACCCAGTACTTC
CASSSPQGTPGTQYF
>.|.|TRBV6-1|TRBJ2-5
TGTGCCAGCAGCATTTCCTCGGAGACCCAGTACTTC
CASSISSETQYF
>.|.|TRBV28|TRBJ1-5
TGTGCCAGCGGGTTATATCCCCAGCATTTT
CASGLYPQHF
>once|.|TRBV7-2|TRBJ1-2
TGTGCCAGCAGCTTAGCCGGACGGTATGGCTACACCTTC
CASSLAGRYGYTF
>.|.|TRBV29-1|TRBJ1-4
TGCAGCGTTCGACAGTCTGCAACTAATGAAAAACTGTTTTTT
CSVRQSATNEKLFF
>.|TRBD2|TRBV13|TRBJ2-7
TGTGCCAGCAGCTTAGCTAGCGGGAGCAACGAGCAGTACTTC
CASSLASGSNEQYF
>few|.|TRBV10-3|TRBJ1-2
TGTGCCATCAGGGGGCCGGCTAACTATGGCTACACCTTC
CAIRGPANYGYTF
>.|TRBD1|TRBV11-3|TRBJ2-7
TGTGCCAGCAGCCCCCGACAGGGCTCCTACGAGCAGTACTTC
CASSPRQGSYEQYF
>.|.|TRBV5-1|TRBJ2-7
TGCGCCAGCAGCTTGGGACAGTCCTATTCCTACGAGCAGTACTTC
CASSLGQSYSYEQYF
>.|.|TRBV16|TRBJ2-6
TGTGCCAGCAGCCGGGACACCTCTGGGGCCAACGTCCTGACTTTC
CASSRDTSGANVLTF
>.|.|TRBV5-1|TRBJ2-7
TGCGCCAGCAGTAGGGTCCCCGACTACGAGCAGTACTTC
CASSRVPDYEQYF
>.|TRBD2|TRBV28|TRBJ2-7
TGTGCCAGCAGTTTAAGGCGGCTAGCGGGAGTTCACGAGCAGTACTTC
CASSLRRLAGVHEQYF
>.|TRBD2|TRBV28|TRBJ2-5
TGTGCCAGCAGTTTTAGCGGGAGCTGGGAGACCCAGTACTTC
CASSFSGSWETQYF
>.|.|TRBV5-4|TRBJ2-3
TGTGCCAGCAGCTGGAAGACTAGTGCTACGCAGTATTTT
CASSWKTSATQYF
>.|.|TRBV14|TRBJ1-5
TGTGCCAGCAGCCAGGTCGGCAGGGATCGTGACCAGCCCCAGCATTTT
CASSQVGRDRDQPQHF
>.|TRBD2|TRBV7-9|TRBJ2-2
TGTGCCAGCCACAAAGCCGGCGGGAGCGTCCACACCGGGGAGCTGTTTTTT
CASHKAGGSVHTGELFF
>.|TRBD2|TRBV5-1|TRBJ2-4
TGCGCCAGCAGCGCAACCCTAGCGGCCGGGGGAAACATTCAGTACTTC
CASSATLAAGGNIQYF
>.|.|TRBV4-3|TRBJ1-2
TGCGCCAGCAGCCCTTCGGCAACCCAGGGGGGCTACACCTTC
CASSPSATQGGYTF
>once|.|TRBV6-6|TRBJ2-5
TGTGCCAGCAGTTCCGACTACCCGGATCGAGAGACCCAGTACTTC
CASSSDYPDRETQYF
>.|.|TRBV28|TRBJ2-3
TGTGCCAGCACCCCCTTGATGAGCACAGATACGCAGTATTTT
CASTPLMSTDTQYF
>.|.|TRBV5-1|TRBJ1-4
TGCGCCAGCAGCTCAACTAATGAAAAACTGTTTTTT
CASSSTNEKLFF
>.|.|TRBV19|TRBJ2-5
TGTGCCAGTAGTCCAGGGGGGGTCCAAGAGACCCAGTACTTC
CASSPGGVQETQYF
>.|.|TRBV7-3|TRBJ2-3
TGTGCCAGCAGCAGATTGGATATCACAGATACGCAGTATTTT
CASSRLDITDTQYF
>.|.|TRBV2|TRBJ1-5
TGTGCCAGCAGTGAATCGGGACCTCGAAAGCATTTT
CASSESGPRKHF
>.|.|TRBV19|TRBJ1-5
TGTGCCAGTGCCAAGGTGGAATCTAGCAATCAGCCCCAGCATTTT
CASAKVESSNQPQHF
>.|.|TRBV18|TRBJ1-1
TGTGCCAGCTCACCATCGACAGGTGGTGAAGCTTTCTTT
CASSPSTGGEAFF
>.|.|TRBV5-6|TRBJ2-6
TGTGCCAGCAGCACCTACACTGACAACGTCCTGACTTTC
CASSTYTDNVLTF
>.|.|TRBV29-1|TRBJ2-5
TGCAGCGTCCCGACACCGAGCGGGACCCAGTACTTC
CSVPTPSGTQYF
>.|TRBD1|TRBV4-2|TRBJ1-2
TGTGCCAGCAGCCCTCCCGGGACAGGGGGCGACTATGGCTACACCTTC
CASSPPGTGGDYGYTF
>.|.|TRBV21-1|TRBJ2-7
TGTGCCAGCAGCACCGCCGGGCGGGAGGATAGGTACGAGCAGTACTTC
CASSTAGREDRYEQYF
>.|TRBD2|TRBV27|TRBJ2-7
TGTGCCAGCAGCCGAGGCCCTGGGACTAGCGGGAGCTACGAGCAGTACTTC
CASSRGPGTSGSYEQYF
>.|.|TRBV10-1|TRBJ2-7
TGCGCCAGCAGTGAGTCGTTGCAGGACGAGCAGTACTTC
CASSESLQDEQYF